This T cell receptor (beta chain) was sequenced during a study of cytomegalovirus exposure and HLA in healthy donors. The PCR had 60 Vbeta and 13 Jbeta primers. Profiled with immunoSEQ multiplex PCR; TCRdb holds only in-frame clones, not every one. The sample records around 170,000 clones, roughly 75% being singletons. CDR1 is MGHDK and CDR2 is SYGVNS in the germline V gene. With V trimmed by 4 bases and J by 2 bases, 3 bases remained unmatched. There are 15 residues in the CDR3. Every donor was a healthy person donating bone marrow. This clonotype originated in a middle-aged man in good health and CMV-seronegative. The V gene is TRBV25-1, the J gene TRBJ2-7, with 12 nucleotides matching TRBD2. The sample consisted of PBMCs. CDR3: CASSASSGRAYEQYF. CDR3 sequence (DNA): TGTGCCAGCAGTGCCTCTAGCGGGAGGGCCTACGAGCAGTACTTC.